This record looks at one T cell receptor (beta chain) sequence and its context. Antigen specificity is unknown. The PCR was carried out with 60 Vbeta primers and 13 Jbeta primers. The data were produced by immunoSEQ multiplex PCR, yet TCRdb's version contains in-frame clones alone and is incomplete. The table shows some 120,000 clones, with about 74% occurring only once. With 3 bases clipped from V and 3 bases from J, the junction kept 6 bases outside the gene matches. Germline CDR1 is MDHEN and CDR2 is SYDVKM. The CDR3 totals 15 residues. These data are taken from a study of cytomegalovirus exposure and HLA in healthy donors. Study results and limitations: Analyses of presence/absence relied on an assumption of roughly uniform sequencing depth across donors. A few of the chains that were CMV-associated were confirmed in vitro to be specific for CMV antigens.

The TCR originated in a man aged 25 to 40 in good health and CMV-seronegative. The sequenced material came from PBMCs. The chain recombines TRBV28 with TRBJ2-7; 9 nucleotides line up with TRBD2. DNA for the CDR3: TGTGCCAGCAGTTTTCCCCTAGCGGGATTCTACGAGCAGTACTTC. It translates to CASSFPLAGFYEQYF. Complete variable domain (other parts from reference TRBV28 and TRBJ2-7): DVKVTQSSRYLVKRTGEKVFLECVQDMDHENMFWYRQDPGLGLRLIYFSYDVKMKEKGDIPEGYSVSREKKERFSLILESASTNQTSMYLCASSFPLAGFYEQYFGPGTRLTVT.